The clone carrying this T cell receptor (beta chain) was counted at least ten times. The antigen is undetermined. V lost 8 bases and J 1 base, leaving 12 bases between the germline ends. Germline CDR1 is DFQATT and CDR2 is SNEGSKA (reference sequence). The CDR3 loop spans 12 amino acids. Exclusion criteria comprised other autoimmune diseases, uncontrolled infections, pregnancy or lactation in patients. Amplified material comprised TCR beta CDR3 regions derived from RNA transcripts. Second-round multiplex PCR came after first-round RT-PCR with HTBI primers. Each CDR3 protein is one row after TCRdb ran MiXCR on the multiplex PCR reads. The sample holds about 1.1 million distinct CDR3 sequences, 36% seen once. This sample was taken from a study of Graves' ophthalmopathy and Graves' hyperthyroidism. About the study: Hyperthyroidism is called stable when no ophthalmopathy develops within 18 months of follow-up. Study-wide results and limits: Most clonotypes expanded in thyroid above 0.001 frequency were present in blood too.

What was sequenced was peripheral blood or thyroid tissue (not recorded which). The V call is TRBV20-1, the J call TRBJ2-7, with D possibly being TRBD2 (6 bases). This clonotype was sampled from an adult man with Graves' hyperthyroidism. CDR3 nucleotide sequence: TGCAGTCCACGTCGGGGGTCCTACGAGCAGTACTTC. As protein: CSPRRGSYEQYF.